This TCR beta chain stems from a study of blood T cell repertoires in COVID-19. Background on the study: Samples taken during acute and convalescent COVID-19 were collected in the United States, Italy and Spain. PBMCs, B-cell-depleted T cells, or T cells were the source of the cDNA or gDNA that made up the material.

The assay was immunoSEQ multiplex PCR, and TCRdb's table has in-frame clones only and misses some. The sample has about 200,000 clones, approximately 80% seen once. During active infection, Seattle patients enrolled and were then monitored through disease. The clonotype comes from an elderly woman with COVID-19, enrolled during active disease. The sample consisted of peripheral blood.

DNA for the CDR3: TGTGCCAGCAGCCGTGGGGGGTCGGACACCGGGGAGCTGTTTTTT. Amino acids: CASSRGGSDTGELFF. The chain uses TRBV7-3 and TRBJ2-2; a weak D match, TRBD2 (6 bases). There are 15 residues in the CDR3. The germline V gene encodes CDR1 SGHTA and CDR2 FQGTGA. Trimming left V 5 bases short and J 3 bases short, with 13 bases between.